Listed below are T cell receptor beta chains from one sample, sequenced in a study of T-cell reconstitution after alpha-beta-depleted transplantation in children. Each CDR3 protein gets one entry after TCRdb re-called the PCR reads with MiXCR. The sample includes approximately 270,000 distinct CDR3 sequences, approximately 9.6% of them seen just once. The specimen was PBMCs from the stem cell graft donor, collected from the stem cell graft. The receptor source for this set is a human donor who donated a stem cell graft to a child with SCID. Both conserved end residues are part of each CDR3. A D gene is named only where the DNA matches it firmly. Expanded clones get a size class; other rows say once, few or many, or leave the size out.

j_gene | abundance | v_gene | d_gene | CDR3aa | CDR3nt
TRBJ2-7 | many | TRBV29-1 | NA | CSAGGADSSYEQYF | TGCAGCGCAGGGGGGGCAGATAGCTCCTACGAGCAGTACTTC
TRBJ2-7 | NA | TRBV3-1 | NA | CASSQEGGATYEQYF | TGTGCCAGCAGCCAAGAGGGGGGGGCGACCTACGAGCAGTACTTC
TRBJ2-7 | NA | TRBV5-6 | TRBD1 | CASDGTGGNYEQYF | TGTGCCAGCGATGGGACAGGGGGGAACTACGAGCAGTACTTC
TRBJ1-5 | few | TRBV12-3/TRBV12-4 | TRBD1 | CASSLRDRVYSNQPQHF | TGTGCCAGCAGTTTAAGGGACAGGGTCTATAGCAATCAGCCCCAGCATTTT
TRBJ1-2 | NA | TRBV2 | TRBD1 | CASSGGTAELNYGYTF | TGTGCCAGCAGTGGAGGGACAGCGGAACTTAACTATGGCTACACCTTC
TRBJ2-3 | NA | TRBV3-1 | NA | CASSQQVPGTDTQYF | TGTGCCAGCAGCCAACAGGTGCCTGGGACAGATACGCAGTATTTT
TRBJ2-3 | few | TRBV5-1 | TRBD2 | CASSLQLAGGPDTQYF | TGCGCCAGCAGCTTGCAACTAGCGGGGGGGCCAGATACGCAGTATTTT
TRBJ2-5 | NA | TRBV10-2 | NA | CASGREETQYF | TGCGCCAGCGGTCGGGAGGAGACCCAGTACTTC
TRBJ1-1 | NA | TRBV9 | NA | CASSESGADTEAFF | TGTGCCAGCAGCGAAAGCGGGGCCGACACTGAAGCTTTCTTT
TRBJ1-4 | NA | TRBV27 | NA | CASSLRPAPVATNEKLFF | TGTGCCAGCAGTTTACGGCCAGCGCCTGTTGCAACTAATGAAAAACTGTTTTTT
TRBJ1-1 | few | TRBV5-1 | NA | CASSAPERGSTEAFF | TGCGCCAGCAGCGCCCCCGAGAGGGGGAGTACTGAAGCTTTCTTT
TRBJ2-3 | NA | TRBV24-1 | NA | CATSAGNTQYF | TGTGCCACCAGCGCTGGGAATACGCAGTATTTT
TRBJ2-3 | few | TRBV9 | NA | CASSVEGTADTQYF | TGTGCCAGCAGCGTAGAGGGTACGGCCGATACGCAGTATTTT
TRBJ1-4 | NA | TRBV5-1 | NA | CASSPDVGVTNEKLFF | TGCGCCAGCAGCCCGGATGTGGGGGTAACTAATGAAAAACTGTTTTTT
TRBJ1-1 | NA | TRBV7-6 | NA | CASGVWEYRNTEAFF | TGTGCCAGTGGGGTTTGGGAGTATAGAAACACTGAAGCTTTCTTT
TRBJ1-3 | few | TRBV12-3/TRBV12-4 | TRBD1 | CASSNLDRAEGNTIYF | TGTGCCAGCAGCAACCTTGACAGGGCCGAGGGAAACACCATATATTTT
TRBJ2-5 | many | TRBV4-2 | NA | CASSQGGSQETQYF | TGTGCCAGCAGCCAAGGTGGGAGTCAAGAGACCCAGTACTTC
TRBJ1-5 | many | TRBV12-3/TRBV12-4 | NA | CASSSSGAGNQPQHF | TGTGCCAGCAGCTCTTCAGGGGCGGGCAATCAGCCCCAGCATTTT
TRBJ2-5 | NA | TRBV4-1 | TRBD1 | CASSRATGAKTQYF | TGCGCCAGCAGCCGAGCGACAGGGGCTAAGACCCAGTACTTC
TRBJ1-4 | few | TRBV7-9 | TRBD1 | CASSLQGALFF | TGTGCCAGCAGCTTACAGGGGGCACTGTTTTTT
TRBJ2-2 | NA | TRBV11-1 | NA | CASSLTGVRGLLTGELFF | TGTGCCAGCAGCTTAACGGGTGTTCGGGGGCTACTCACCGGGGAGCTGTTTTTT
TRBJ2-6 | few | TRBV12-5 | TRBD1 | CASGLVRQGASGANVLTF | TGTGCTAGTGGTTTGGTACGTCAGGGGGCGTCCGGGGCCAACGTCCTGACTTTC
TRBJ2-7 | few | TRBV18 | NA | CASSPRMADTEQYF | TGTGCCAGCTCACCACGAATGGCGGATACTGAGCAGTACTTC
TRBJ1-5 | NA | TRBV19 | TRBD1 | CASSNLQGTNQPQHF | TGTGCCAGTAGTAACCTACAGGGGACCAATCAGCCCCAGCATTTT
TRBJ2-1 | few | TRBV27 | TRBD2 | CASSRPGGNEQFF | TGTGCCAGCAGTCGCCCGGGGGGAAATGAGCAGTTCTTC
TRBJ2-3 | few | TRBV5-1 | NA | CASSSRSGGAGTDTQYF | TGCGCCAGCAGCTCCCGCTCCGGGGGCGCAGGTACAGATACGCAGTATTTT
TRBJ1-6 | few | TRBV10-2 | TRBD1 | CASKGTGGSYNSPLHF | TGCGCCAGCAAGGGGACAGGGGGCTCCTATAATTCACCCCTCCACTTT
TRBJ2-1 | few | TRBV7-9 | NA | CASSLELAPHNEQFF | TGTGCCAGCAGCTTAGAGCTAGCTCCCCACAATGAGCAGTTCTTC
TRBJ2-7 | NA | TRBV3-1 | NA | CASSPRALRGSRYEQYF | TGTGCCAGCAGCCCCCGTGCCTTGAGGGGGTCACGCTACGAGCAGTACTTC
TRBJ1-2 | NA | TRBV14 | NA | CASSQDPSANYGYTF | TGTGCCAGCAGCCAAGATCCGTCAGCTAACTATGGCTACACCTTC
TRBJ2-3 | NA | TRBV12-3/TRBV12-4 | TRBD2 | CASSYVAAGRGTDTQYF | TGTGCCAGCAGTTATGTCGCAGCAGGGAGGGGCACAGATACGCAGTATTTT
TRBJ2-5 | few | TRBV4-2 | TRBD2 | CASSQGTSGGETQYF | TGTGCCAGCAGCCAAGGGACTAGCGGGGGGGAGACCCAGTACTTC
TRBJ2-3 | few | TRBV12-3/TRBV12-4 | NA | CASSLSGVLYF | TGTGCCAGCAGTTTGTCCGGGGTCTTATATTTT
TRBJ1-1 | NA | TRBV7-9 | NA | CASSLPRGRAFF | TGTGCCAGCAGCTTACCCAGGGGACGAGCTTTCTTT
TRBJ2-3 | few | TRBV11-2 | TRBD1 | CASSSGTGADTQYF | TGTGCCAGCAGCTCCGGGACAGGGGCAGATACGCAGTATTTT
TRBJ2-2 | NA | TRBV29-1 | NA | CSVEVFGELFF | TGCAGCGTTGAAGTGTTCGGGGAGCTGTTTTTT
TRBJ1-1 | many | TRBV10-3 | NA | CAISYSRVNTEAFF | TGTGCCATCAGTTACAGCAGGGTGAACACTGAAGCTTTCTTT
TRBJ2-5 | few | TRBV15 | NA | CATSPRGGQETQYF | TGTGCCACCAGCCCCCGAGGGGGGCAAGAGACCCAGTACTTC
TRBJ1-2 | NA | TRBV5-4 | TRBD1 | CASSLAKGQGAVGYTF | TGTGCCAGCAGCTTGGCGAAGGGACAGGGGGCGGTCGGCTACACCTTC
TRBJ1-2 | NA | TRBV27 | TRBD1 | CASRPGQVANYGYTF | TGTGCCAGCAGACCGGGACAGGTCGCTAACTATGGCTACACCTTC
TRBJ1-5 | few | TRBV12-3/TRBV12-4 | NA | CASSLTVGSNQPQHF | TGTGCCAGCAGTTTGACAGTAGGTAGCAATCAGCCCCAGCATTTT
TRBJ2-5 | NA | TRBV20-1 | TRBD2 | CSASWTSGGTQETQYF | TGCAGTGCCAGCTGGACTAGCGGGGGGACCCAAGAGACCCAGTACTTC
TRBJ2-1 | NA | TRBV5-1 | NA | CASSFVGLQNEQFF | TGCGCCAGCAGCTTCGTGGGCCTGCAGAATGAGCAGTTCTTC
TRBJ2-7 | few | TRBV5-1 | TRBD2 | CASKPVGRAEQYF | TGCGCCAGCAAACCCGTCGGGAGGGCCGAGCAGTACTTC
TRBJ2-1 | NA | TRBV6-1 | NA | CASNPRGSSYNEQFF | TGTGCCAGCAACCCACGGGGGAGCTCCTACAATGAGCAGTTCTTC
TRBJ2-3 | many | TRBV2 | TRBD2 | CASSRLAGGQDTQYF | TGTGCCAGCAGTAGGCTAGCGGGGGGGCAAGATACGCAGTATTTT
TRBJ2-5 | NA | TRBV12-3/TRBV12-4 | TRBD1 | CASTETGREETQYF | TGTGCCAGCACTGAGACAGGGAGAGAAGAGACCCAGTACTTC
TRBJ2-1 | NA | TRBV2 | NA | CASSAGRLNEQFF | TGTGCCAGCAGCGCCGGGCGCCTTAATGAGCAGTTCTTC
TRBJ2-5 | NA | TRBV20-1 | TRBD2 | CSAREASGGTQYF | TGCAGTGCTAGAGAGGCTAGCGGGGGGACCCAGTACTTC
TRBJ2-2 | few | TRBV4-1 | NA | CASSQRSAGGELFF | TGCGCCAGCAGCCAACGTTCAGCGGGCGGGGAGCTGTTTTTT
TRBJ2-5 | many | TRBV10-1 | TRBD2 | CARAGGPETQYF | TGCGCCAGAGCGGGGGGGCCGGAGACCCAGTACTTC
TRBJ2-3 | many | TRBV11-2 | NA | CASSTGYTDTQYF | TGTGCCAGCAGCACCGGGTACACAGATACGCAGTATTTT
TRBJ2-3 | NA | TRBV20-1 | TRBD2 | CSAKSSGGTDTQYF | TGCAGTGCTAAATCTAGCGGGGGTACAGATACGCAGTATTTT
TRBJ2-2 | few | TRBV12-3/TRBV12-4 | NA | CASSSLPTNTGELFF | TGTGCCAGCAGTTCACTACCGACGAACACCGGGGAGCTGTTTTTT
TRBJ2-3 | few | TRBV6-5 | NA | CASSYSGGGVTDTQYF | TGTGCCAGCAGTTACTCGGGGGGGGGCGTCACAGATACGCAGTATTTT